The 9 T cell receptor beta chains below all came from one sample that was sequenced in a study of T-cell reconstitution after alpha-beta-depleted transplantation in children. It was with unique molecular identifiers that the TCRbeta library was prepared. TCRdb re-derived calls from the PCR reads in MiXCR, one entry per CDR3 protein. The repertoire holds about 340,000 distinct CDR3 sequences, with 10% as singletons. Sample: PBMCs from the stem cell graft donor, taken from the stem cell graft. Receptors originate from a human donor who donated a stem cell graft to a child with acute lymphoblastic leukemia.

A few counts support this clonotype. The V gene is TRBV4-1, the J gene TRBJ2-2; 8 bases fit TRBD2. The CDR3 runs to 18 residues. Germline values: CDR1 MGHRA, CDR2 YSYEKL. Unmatched junction bases numbered 12, after V lost 0 bases and J lost 6 bases. The CDR3 DNA follows: TGCGCCAGCAGCCAAGAGCTAGCGGGCGATGGGACCGCCGGGGAGCTGTTTTTT. Protein product: CASSQELAGDGTAGELFF.

Only a few counts were recorded for this clonotype. The chain joins TRBV5-1 to TRBJ2-1; D may be TRBD2 (6 bases). CDR3 length: 15 amino acids. Germline values: CDR1 SGHRS, CDR2 YFSETQ. The V and J ends lost 0 bases and 8 bases respectively, with 15 bases between them. The CDR3 spells CASSLDRDSGHEQFF. CDR3 nucleotides: TGCGCCAGCAGCTTGGACCGGGACTCCGGACATGAGCAGTTCTTC.

This clonotype was seen only a few times. The chain carries TRBV19 and TRBJ1-1; D is possibly TRBD1 (6 bases). Trimming took off 3 bases at V and 2 bases at J, with 16 bases between the two ends. CDR3 length: 16 amino acids. CDR1 and CDR2 (germline): LNHDA, SQIVND (reference sequence). The CDR3 region has the DNA TGTGCCAGTAGTATTCTCTCTCCGGGGGGCAACACTGAAGCTTTCTTT. Translation: CASSILSPGGNTEAFF. The variable domain in full, completed from reference TRBV19 and TRBJ1-1, reads DGGITQSPKYLFRKEGQNVTLSCEQNLNHDAMYWYRQDPGQGLRLIYYSQIVNDFQKGDIAEGYSVSREKKESFPLTVTSAQKNPTAFYLCASSILSPGGNTEAFFGQGTRLTVV.

This clonotype came up a few times. The chain combines TRBV7-6 with TRBJ2-2, with unresolved D. The CDR3 has 16 residues. V shed 3 bases and J shed 1 base, with 12 bases lying between them. CDR1 and CDR2 from the germline V gene are SGHVS and FNYEAQ. The chain's CDR3 is CASSFYTGRNTGELFF. The DNA for the CDR3 is TGTGCCAGCAGCTTTTATACGGGTAGGAACACCGGGGAGCTGTTTTTT.

The rearrangement joins TRBV5-1 to TRBJ1-3, with 7 bases matching TRBD1. V gave up 3 bases and J gave up 4 bases; unmatched junction bases: 4. CDR1 and CDR2 (germline): SGHRS, YFSETQ. CDR3 length: 14 residues. The CDR3 protein is CASSSQGRGNTIYF. The CDR3 DNA reads as TGCGCCAGCAGCTCACAGGGGCGGGGAAACACCATATATTTT.

This clonotype was picked up many times. This chain links TRBV10-3 with TRBJ1-1; TRBD1 might be the D (5 bases). CDR3 length equals 15 residues. V lost 0 bases to trimming and J lost 5 bases, with 13 bases between them. Germline V gene data show CDR1 as ENHRY and CDR2 as SYGVKD. The CDR3 DNA reads as TGTGCCATCAGTGAGTCGATCGGGGGTAGAACTGAAGCTTTCTTT. Translation gives CAISESIGGRTEAFF.

V gene TRBV20-1 combines with J gene TRBJ1-5, with unresolved D. The CDR3 length is 16 residues. Germline V CDR1 and CDR2: DFQATT, SNEGSKA (reference sequence). V lost 0 bases to trimming and J lost 3 bases, with 15 bases between them. CDR3 in DNA: TGCAGTGCTAGAGATGGGGAGATTCTAGTCAATCAGCCCCAGCATTTT. Protein: CSARDGEILVNQPQHF.

This clonotype was detected only a few times. The chain recombines TRBV20-1 with TRBJ2-7, with D possibly TRBD2 on 6 matching bases. V lost 6 bases and J lost 7, with 22 bases in between. Germline V gives CDR1 DFQATT, CDR2 SNEGSKA (reference sequence). The length of the CDR3 is 14 residues. CDR3 DNA sequence: TGCAGTGCGCGACGGACTGGGGGGTTGATGGAGCAGTACTTC. Translation: CSARRTGGLMEQYF.

This clonotype has more than one count but fewer than ten. The rearrangement links TRBV3-1 to TRBJ2-7; D is perhaps TRBD1 (6 bases). Germline V gene sequence: CDR1 LGHDT, CDR2 YNNKEL (reference sequence). CDR3 length: 14 amino acids. V was clipped by 5 bases and J by 6 bases, with 17 bases between them. CDR3 protein: CASSSRQGRGEQYF. CDR3 in DNA: TGTGCCAGCAGCTCCCGGCAGGGGAGAGGCGAGCAGTACTTC.